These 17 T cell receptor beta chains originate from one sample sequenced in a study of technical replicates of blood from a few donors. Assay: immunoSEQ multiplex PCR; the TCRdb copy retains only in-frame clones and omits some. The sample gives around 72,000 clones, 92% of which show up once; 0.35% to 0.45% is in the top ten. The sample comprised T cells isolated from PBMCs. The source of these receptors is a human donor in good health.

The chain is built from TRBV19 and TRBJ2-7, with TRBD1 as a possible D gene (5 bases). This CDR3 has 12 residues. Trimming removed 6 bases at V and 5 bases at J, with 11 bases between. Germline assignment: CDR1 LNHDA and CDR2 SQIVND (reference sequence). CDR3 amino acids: CASSPDSDEQYF. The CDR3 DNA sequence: TGTGCCAGTAGCCCCGACAGTGACGAGCAGTACTTC. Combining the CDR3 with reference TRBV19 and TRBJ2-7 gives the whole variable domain DGGITQSPKYLFRKEGQNVTLSCEQNLNHDAMYWYRQDPGQGLRLIYYSQIVNDFQKGDIAEGYSVSREKKESFPLTVTSAQKNPTAFYLCASSPDSDEQYFGPGTRLTVT.

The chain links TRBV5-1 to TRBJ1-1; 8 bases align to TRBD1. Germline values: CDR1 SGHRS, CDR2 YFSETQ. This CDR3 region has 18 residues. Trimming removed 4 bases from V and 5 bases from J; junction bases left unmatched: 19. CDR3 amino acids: CASSIEWADRARNTEAFF. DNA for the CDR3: TGCGCCAGCAGCATTGAGTGGGCGGACAGGGCGAGAAATACTGAAGCTTTCTTT.

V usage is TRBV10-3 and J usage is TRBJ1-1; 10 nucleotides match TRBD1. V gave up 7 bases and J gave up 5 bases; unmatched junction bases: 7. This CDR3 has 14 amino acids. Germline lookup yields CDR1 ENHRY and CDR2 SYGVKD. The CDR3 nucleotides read TGTGCCATCAATCCGGGACAGGGGAATACTGAAGCTTTCTTT. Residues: CAINPGQGNTEAFF.

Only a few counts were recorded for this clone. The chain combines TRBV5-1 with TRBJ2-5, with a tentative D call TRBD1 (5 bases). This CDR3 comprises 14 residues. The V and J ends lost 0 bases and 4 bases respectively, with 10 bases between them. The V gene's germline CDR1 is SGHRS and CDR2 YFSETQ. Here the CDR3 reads CASSLDQGRETQYF. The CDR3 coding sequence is TGCGCCAGCAGCTTGGACCAGGGAAGAGAGACCCAGTACTTC.

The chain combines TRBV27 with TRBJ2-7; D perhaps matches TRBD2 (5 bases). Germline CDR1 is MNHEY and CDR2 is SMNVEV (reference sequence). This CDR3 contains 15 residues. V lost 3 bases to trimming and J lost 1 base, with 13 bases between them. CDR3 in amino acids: CASSFSPSRSYEQYF. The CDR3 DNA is TGTGCCAGCAGTTTCTCGCCTAGCCGTTCCTACGAGCAGTACTTC.

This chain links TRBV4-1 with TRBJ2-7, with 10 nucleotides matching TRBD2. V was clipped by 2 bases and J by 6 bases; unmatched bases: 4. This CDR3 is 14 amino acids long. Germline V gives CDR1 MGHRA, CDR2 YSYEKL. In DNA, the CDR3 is TGCGCCAGCAGCCAACCAACTAGCGGGACCGAGCAGTACTTC. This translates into CASSQPTSGTEQYF.

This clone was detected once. The CDR3 sequence: CASTGTGYGYTF. The CDR3 DNA reads as TGTGCCAGCACCGGGACAGGCTATGGCTACACCTTC. This chain uses TRBV14 with TRBJ1-2, with 8 nucleotides matching TRBD1. This CDR3 has 12 amino acids. J lost 4 bases, V lost 7 bases, and 2 bases had no gene match. Per the germline V gene, CDR1 is SGHDN and CDR2 is FVKESK.

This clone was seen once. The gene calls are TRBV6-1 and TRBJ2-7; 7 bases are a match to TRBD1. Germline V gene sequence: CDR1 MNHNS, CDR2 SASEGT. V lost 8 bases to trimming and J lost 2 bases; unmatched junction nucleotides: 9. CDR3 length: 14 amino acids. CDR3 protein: CASQPGQAAYEQYF. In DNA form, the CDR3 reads TGTGCCAGCCAACCAGGACAGGCGGCCTACGAGCAGTACTTC.

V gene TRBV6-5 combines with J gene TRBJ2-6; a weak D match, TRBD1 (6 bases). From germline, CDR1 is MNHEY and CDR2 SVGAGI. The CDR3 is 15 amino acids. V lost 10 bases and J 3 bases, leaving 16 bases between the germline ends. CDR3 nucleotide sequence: TGTGCCATCGCCGCCAGGGGAATTGGGGCCAACGTCCTGACTTTC. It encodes CAIAARGIGANVLTF.

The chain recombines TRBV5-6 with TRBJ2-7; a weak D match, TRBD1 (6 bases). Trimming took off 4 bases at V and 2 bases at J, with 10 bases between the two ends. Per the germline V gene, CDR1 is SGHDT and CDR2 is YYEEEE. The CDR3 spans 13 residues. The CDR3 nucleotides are TGTGCCAGCAGCCCGACAGGTACCTACGAGCAGTACTTC. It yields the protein CASSPTGTYEQYF.

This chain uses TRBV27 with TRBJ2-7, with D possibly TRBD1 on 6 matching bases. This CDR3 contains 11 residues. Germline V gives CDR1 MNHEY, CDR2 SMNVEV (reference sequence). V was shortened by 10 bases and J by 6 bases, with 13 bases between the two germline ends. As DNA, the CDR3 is TGTGCCACCTCCGAGGGGGTCGAGCAGTACTTC. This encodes CATSEGVEQYF.

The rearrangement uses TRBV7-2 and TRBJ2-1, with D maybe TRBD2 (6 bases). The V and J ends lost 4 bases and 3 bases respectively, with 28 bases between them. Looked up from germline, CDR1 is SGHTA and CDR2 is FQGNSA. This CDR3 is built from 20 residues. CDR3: CASSSARMRSAGRFYNEQFF. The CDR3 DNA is TGTGCCAGCAGCTCAGCCCGCATGCGTTCGGCGGGACGATTCTACAATGAGCAGTTCTTC.

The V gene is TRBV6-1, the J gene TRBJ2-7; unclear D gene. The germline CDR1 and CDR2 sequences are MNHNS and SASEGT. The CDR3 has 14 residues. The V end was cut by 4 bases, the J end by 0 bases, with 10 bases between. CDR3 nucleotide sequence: TGTGCCAGCAGTGCGTCCGTGAGCTCCTACGAGCAGTACTTC. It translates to CASSASVSSYEQYF.

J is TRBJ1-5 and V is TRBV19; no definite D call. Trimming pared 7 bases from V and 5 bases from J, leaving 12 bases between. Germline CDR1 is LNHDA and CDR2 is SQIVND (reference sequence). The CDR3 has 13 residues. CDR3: CASTDLSHQPQHF. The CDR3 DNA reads TGTGCCAGTACCGATCTAAGTCATCAGCCCCAGCATTTT.

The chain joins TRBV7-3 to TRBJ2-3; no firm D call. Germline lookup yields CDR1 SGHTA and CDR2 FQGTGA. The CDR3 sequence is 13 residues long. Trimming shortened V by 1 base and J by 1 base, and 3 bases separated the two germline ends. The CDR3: CASSLIGTDTQYF. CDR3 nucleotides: TGTGCCAGCAGCTTAATAGGCACAGATACGCAGTATTTT.

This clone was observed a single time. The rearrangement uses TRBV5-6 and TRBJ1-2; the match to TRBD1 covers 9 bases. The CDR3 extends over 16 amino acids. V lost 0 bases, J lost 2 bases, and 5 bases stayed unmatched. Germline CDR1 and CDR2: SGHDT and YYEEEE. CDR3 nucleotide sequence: TGTGCCAGCAGCTTGGCCGGGACAGGGTTAAACTATGGCTACACCTTC. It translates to CASSLAGTGLNYGYTF. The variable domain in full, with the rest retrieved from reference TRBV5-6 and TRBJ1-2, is DAGVTQSPTHLIKTRGQQVTLRCSPKSGHDTVSWYQQALGQGPQFIFQYYEEEERQRGNFPDRFSGHQFPNYSSELNVNALLLGDSALYLCASSLAGTGLNYGYTFGSGTRLTVV.

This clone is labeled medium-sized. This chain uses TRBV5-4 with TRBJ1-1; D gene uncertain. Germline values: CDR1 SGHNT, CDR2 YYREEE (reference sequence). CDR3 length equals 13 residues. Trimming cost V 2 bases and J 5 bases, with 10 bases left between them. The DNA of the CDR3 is TGTGCCAGCAGCTTAGAAGGAGGGACTGAAGCTTTCTTT. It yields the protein CASSLEGGTEAFF. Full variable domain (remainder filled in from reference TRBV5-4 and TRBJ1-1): ETGVTQSPTHLIKTRGQQVTLRCSSQSGHNTVSWYQQALGQGPQFIFQYYREEENGRGNFPPRFSGLQFPNYSSELNVNALELDDSALYLCASSLEGGTEAFFGQGTRLTVV.